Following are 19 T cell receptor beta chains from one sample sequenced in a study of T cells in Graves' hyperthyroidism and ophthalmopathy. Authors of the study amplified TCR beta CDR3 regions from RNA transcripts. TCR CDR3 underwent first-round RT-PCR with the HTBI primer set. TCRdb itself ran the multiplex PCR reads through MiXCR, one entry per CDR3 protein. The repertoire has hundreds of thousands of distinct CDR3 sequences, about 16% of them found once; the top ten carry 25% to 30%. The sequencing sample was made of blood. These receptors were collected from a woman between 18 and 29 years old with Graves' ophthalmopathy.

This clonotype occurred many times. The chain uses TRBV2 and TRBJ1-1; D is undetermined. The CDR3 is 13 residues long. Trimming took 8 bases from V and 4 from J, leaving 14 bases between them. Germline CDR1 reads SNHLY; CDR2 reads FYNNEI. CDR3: CASSDHGGTEAFF. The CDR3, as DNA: TGTGCCAGCTCCGACCACGGAGGCACTGAAGCTTTCTTT. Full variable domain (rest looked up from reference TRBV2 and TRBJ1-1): EPEVTQTPSHQVTQMGQEVILRCVPISNHLYFYWYRQILGQKVEFLVSFYNNEISEKSEIFDDQFSVERPDGSNFTLKIRSTKLEDSAMYFCASSDHGGTEAFFGQGTRLTVV.

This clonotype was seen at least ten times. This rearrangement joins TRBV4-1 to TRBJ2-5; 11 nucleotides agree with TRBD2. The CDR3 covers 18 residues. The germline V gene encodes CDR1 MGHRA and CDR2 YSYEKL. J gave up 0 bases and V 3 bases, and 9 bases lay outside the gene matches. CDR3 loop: CASSHSGLAEWYQETQYF. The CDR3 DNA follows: TGCGCCAGCAGCCATTCGGGACTAGCGGAATGGTACCAAGAGACCCAGTACTTC.

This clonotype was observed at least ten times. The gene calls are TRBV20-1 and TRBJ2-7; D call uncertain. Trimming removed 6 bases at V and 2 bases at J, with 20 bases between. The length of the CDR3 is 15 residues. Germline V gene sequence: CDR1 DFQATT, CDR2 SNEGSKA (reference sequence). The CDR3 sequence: CSARPVGRGAYEQYF. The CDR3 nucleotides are TGCAGTGCCCGCCCCGTAGGTCGTGGAGCCTACGAGCAGTACTTC.

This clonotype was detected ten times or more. In nucleotides, the CDR3 is TGTGCCAGCATATCTCAGGGGATCACTGGCTACACCTTC. It yields the protein CASISQGITGYTF. V and J are TRBV28 and TRBJ1-2; possible D gene TRBD1, 6 bases. V lost 7 bases and J 7 bases, leaving 16 bases between the germline ends. Germline V CDR1 and CDR2: MDHEN, SYDVKM. This CDR3 spans 13 amino acids.

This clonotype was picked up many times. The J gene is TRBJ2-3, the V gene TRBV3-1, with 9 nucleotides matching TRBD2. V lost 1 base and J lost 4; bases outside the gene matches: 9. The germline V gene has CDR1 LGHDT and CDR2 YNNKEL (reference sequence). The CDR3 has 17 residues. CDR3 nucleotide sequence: TGTGCCAGCAGCCAAGTCTTGGCGGGGGGGACCCCAGATACGCAGTATTTT. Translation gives CASSQVLAGGTPDTQYF.

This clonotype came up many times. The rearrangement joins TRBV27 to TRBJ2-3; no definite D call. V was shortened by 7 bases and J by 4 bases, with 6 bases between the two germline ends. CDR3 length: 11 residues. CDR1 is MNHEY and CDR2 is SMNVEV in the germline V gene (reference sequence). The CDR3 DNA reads TGTGCCAGCATCCTTGCAGATACGCAGTATTTT. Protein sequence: CASILADTQYF.

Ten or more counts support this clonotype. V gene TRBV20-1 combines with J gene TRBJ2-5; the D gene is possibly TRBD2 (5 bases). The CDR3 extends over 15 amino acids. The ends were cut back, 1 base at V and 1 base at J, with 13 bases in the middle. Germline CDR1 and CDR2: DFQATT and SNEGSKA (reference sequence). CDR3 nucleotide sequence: TGCAGTGCTAGAGGGCATGCGGGCTTCCAAGAGACCCAGTACTTC. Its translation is CSARGHAGFQETQYF.

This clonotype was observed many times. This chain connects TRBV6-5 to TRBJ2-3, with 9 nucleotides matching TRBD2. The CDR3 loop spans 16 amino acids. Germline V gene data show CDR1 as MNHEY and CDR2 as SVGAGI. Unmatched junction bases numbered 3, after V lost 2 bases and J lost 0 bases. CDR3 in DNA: TGTGCCAGCAGTTACGAAGGGACTAGCAGCACAGATACGCAGTATTTT. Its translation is CASSYEGTSSTDTQYF.

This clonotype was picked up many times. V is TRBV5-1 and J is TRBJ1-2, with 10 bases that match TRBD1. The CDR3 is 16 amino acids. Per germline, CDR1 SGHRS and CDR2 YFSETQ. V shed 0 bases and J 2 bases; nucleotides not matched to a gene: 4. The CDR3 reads CASSLGTGQGNYGYTF. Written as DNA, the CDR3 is TGCGCCAGCAGCTTGGGGACGGGACAGGGGAACTATGGCTACACCTTC.

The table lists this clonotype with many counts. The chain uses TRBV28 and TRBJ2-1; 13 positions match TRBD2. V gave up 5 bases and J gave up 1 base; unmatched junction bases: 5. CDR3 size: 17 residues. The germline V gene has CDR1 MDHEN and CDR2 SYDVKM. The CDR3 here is CASSLLAGGRSYNEQFF. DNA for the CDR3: TGTGCCAGCAGTCTACTAGCGGGAGGGCGGTCCTACAATGAGCAGTTCTTC.

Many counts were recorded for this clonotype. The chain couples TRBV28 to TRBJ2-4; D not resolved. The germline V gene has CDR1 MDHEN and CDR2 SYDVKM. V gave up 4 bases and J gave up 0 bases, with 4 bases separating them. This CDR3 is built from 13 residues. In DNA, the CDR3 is TGTGCCAGCAGTTCGTTAGCCAAAAACATTCAGTACTTC. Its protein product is CASSSLAKNIQYF.

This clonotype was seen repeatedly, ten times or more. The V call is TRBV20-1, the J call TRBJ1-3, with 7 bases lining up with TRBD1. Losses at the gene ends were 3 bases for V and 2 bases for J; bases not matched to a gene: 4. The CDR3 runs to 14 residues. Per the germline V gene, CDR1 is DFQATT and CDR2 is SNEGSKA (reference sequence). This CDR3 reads CSASDQGAGNTIYF. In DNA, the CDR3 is TGCAGTGCTAGTGACCAGGGGGCTGGAAACACCATATATTTT.

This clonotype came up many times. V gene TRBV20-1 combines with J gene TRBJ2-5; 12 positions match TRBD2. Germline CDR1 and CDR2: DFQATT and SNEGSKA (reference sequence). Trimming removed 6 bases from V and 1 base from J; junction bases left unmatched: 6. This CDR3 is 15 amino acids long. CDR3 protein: CSAILAGGSQETQYF. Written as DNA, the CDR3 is TGCAGTGCGATACTAGCGGGAGGATCCCAAGAGACCCAGTACTTC.

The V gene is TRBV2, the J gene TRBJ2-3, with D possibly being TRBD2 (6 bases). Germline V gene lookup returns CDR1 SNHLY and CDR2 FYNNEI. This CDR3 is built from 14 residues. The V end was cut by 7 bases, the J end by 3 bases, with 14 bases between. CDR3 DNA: TGTGCCAGCACTCCGGCAGGGAGGACAGATACGCAGTATTTT. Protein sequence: CASTPAGRTDTQYF.

Here the CDR3 DNA reads TGTGCCAGCAGCCCTACGGGGACAGGGGGAGGAGAAAAACTGTTTTTT. Its protein product is CASSPTGTGGGEKLFF. This chain links TRBV9 with TRBJ1-4; 11 bases line up with TRBD1. Trimming at V came to 4 bases and at J to 8 bases, leaving 10 bases not matched to a gene. Per the germline V gene, CDR1 is SGDLS and CDR2 is YYNGEE. CDR3 size: 16 residues.

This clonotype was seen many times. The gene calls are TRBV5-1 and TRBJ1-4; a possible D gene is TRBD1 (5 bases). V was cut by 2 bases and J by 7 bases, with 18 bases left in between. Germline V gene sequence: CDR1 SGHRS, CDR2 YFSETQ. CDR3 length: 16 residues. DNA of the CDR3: TGCGCCAGCAGCTTTATTTGGGAGGGGCCGGGTGAAAAACTGTTTTTT. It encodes CASSFIWEGPGEKLFF.

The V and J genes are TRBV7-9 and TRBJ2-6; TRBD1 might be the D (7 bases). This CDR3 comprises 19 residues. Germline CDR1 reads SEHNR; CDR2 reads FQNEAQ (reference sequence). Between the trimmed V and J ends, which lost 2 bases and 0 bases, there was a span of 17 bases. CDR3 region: CASSLRRGHSSSGANVLTF. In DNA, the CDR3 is TGTGCCAGCAGCTTAAGGAGGGGGCACTCTAGCTCTGGGGCCAACGTCCTGACTTTC.

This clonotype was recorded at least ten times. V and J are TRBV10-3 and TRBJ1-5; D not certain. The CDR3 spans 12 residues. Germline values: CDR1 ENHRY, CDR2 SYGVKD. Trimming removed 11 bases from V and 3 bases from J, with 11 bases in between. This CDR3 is CAGRGSNQPQHF. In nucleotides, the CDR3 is TGTGCCGGCCGGGGTTCCAATCAGCCCCAGCATTTT.

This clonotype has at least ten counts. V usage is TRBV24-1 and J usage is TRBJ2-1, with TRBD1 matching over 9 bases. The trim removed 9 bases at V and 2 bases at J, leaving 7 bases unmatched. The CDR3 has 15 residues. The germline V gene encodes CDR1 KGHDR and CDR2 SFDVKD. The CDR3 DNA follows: TGTGCCACCGCCGCCGGGACAGGGACCTACAATGAGCAGTTCTTC. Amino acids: CATAAGTGTYNEQFF.